The source of this T cell receptor beta chain is a study of T cells after somatic rescue of genetic block. Some clones are missing from TCRdb's copy, which holds only in-frame ones; the method was immunoSEQ multiplex PCR. The sample includes under 150,000 clones, over 80% of them seen just once. CDR3 length: 14 amino acids. Germline V lookup: CDR1 SGHDT, CDR2 YYEEEE. The V gene lost 4 bases and the J gene lost 5 bases, with 15 bases spanning the gap. The receptor comes from a woman aged 18-35 years. The rearrangement joins TRBV5-6 to TRBJ2-5, with D possibly TRBD1 on 6 matching bases. The sequenced sample consisted of peripheral blood mononuclear cells (PBMCs). CDR3 DNA: TGTGCCAGCAGCGCTCTTGACAGGTTGGAGACCCAGTACTTC. Translation gives CASSALDRLETQYF.